Below are 5 T cell receptor beta chains sequenced from a single sample in a study of STAT5B mutations in CD4+ large granular lymphocyte leukemia. Repertoires were generated with immunoSEQ multiplex PCR, while TCRdb's copy carries only in-frame clones and drops some. The sample yields 20,000 to 25,000 clones, about three quarters seen once. The sequencing sample was made of CD4+ T cells from blood buffy coats. The source of these receptors is a human donor in good health.

The chain is built from TRBV9 and TRBJ2-3; the D is unclear. The germline V and J ends were trimmed by 4 bases and 0 bases, with 21 bases remaining between them. CDR3 length: 18 residues. Germline V gives CDR1 SGDLS, CDR2 YYNGEE. The CDR3 nucleotides read TGTGCCAGCAGCCCTCTAGGACGGACGACCTGGAGCACAGATACGCAGTATTTT. Amino acids: CASSPLGRTTWSTDTQYF.

This clone was detected a few times. This chain joins TRBV10-1 and TRBJ2-5; D possibly uses TRBD1 or TRBD2 (5 bases each). The germline CDR1 and CDR2 sequences are WNHNN and SYGVQD (reference sequence). Between the trimmed V and J ends, which lost 6 bases and 1 base, there was a span of 9 bases. The length of the CDR3 is 13 residues. CDR3 region: CASRGTVQETQYF. The CDR3 DNA reads as TGCGCCAGCAGAGGGACGGTCCAAGAGACCCAGTACTTC.

The V call is TRBV7-9, the J call TRBJ1-1, with a tentative D call TRBD1 (5 bases). This CDR3 comprises 13 residues. Germline loops: CDR1 SEHNR, CDR2 FQNEAQ (reference sequence). Deletions cut 5 bases from V and 7 bases from J, with 14 bases between. DNA for the CDR3: TGTGCCAGCAGCCCCCCCAGGGAAAATGAAGCTTTCTTT. It encodes CASSPPRENEAFF.

This sequence joins TRBV5-6 and TRBJ2-3; 9 nucleotides line up with TRBD2. Trimming took 2 bases from V and 2 from J; bases not matched to a gene: 6. CDR3 length equals 16 residues. Per the germline V gene, CDR1 is SGHDT and CDR2 is YYEEEE. The CDR3 loop is CASSFWRGGPTDTQYF. The CDR3 nucleotides read TGTGCCAGCAGCTTTTGGCGGGGGGGCCCCACAGATACGCAGTATTTT.

This clone was picked up a small number of times. The chain combines TRBV27 with TRBJ1-1; 7 bases agree with TRBD1. Trimming took 4 bases from V and 0 from J; bases not matched to a gene: 2. The germline CDR1 and CDR2 sequences are MNHEY and SMNVEV (reference sequence). This CDR3 is built from 14 residues. CDR3 sequence: CASSSGQLNTEAFF. CDR3 coding DNA: TGTGCCAGCAGTTCGGGACAGCTGAACACTGAAGCTTTCTTT.